Presented here are 27 T cell receptor beta chains from one specimen sequenced in a study of T cell responses to AZD1222 COVID-19 vaccine (dated by TCRdb to the early 2020s). Libraries came from the immunoSEQ multiplex PCR assay. Sourced from immuneACCESS, this table was stored by TCRdb with only in-frame sequences that have V and J called. A share of the clones is absent; for the studies checked, an unresolved V gene accounts for under half, and the remainder has no known explanation. In all, the sample holds about 150,000 clones, and roughly 92% of those were seen once. The top ten clones comprise 5.1% of the sample. Taken with the paper, the label for time point translates to: baseline before first vaccination. Specimen: peripheral blood, collected on day 0 of AZD1222 vaccination. Every receptor here comes from an adult in good health.

This chain joins TRBV30 and TRBJ1-5; 8 nucleotides line up with TRBD1. Looked up from germline, CDR1 is GTSNPN and CDR2 is SVGIG (reference sequence). The CDR3 contains 13 residues. Trimming took 0 bases from V and 7 from J; bases not matched to a gene: 2. The CDR3 region is CAWSVTGEQPQHF. The CDR3 DNA reads TGTGCCTGGAGTGTGACAGGGGAACAGCCCCAGCATTTT.

The genes are TRBV5-6 and TRBJ2-4; 12 nucleotides match TRBD1. Unmatched junction bases numbered 10, after V lost 4 bases and J lost 8 bases. This CDR3 comprises 16 residues. Germline values: CDR1 SGHDT, CDR2 YYEEEE. CDR3 in DNA: TGTGCCAGCAGCCTGGGTGGGGGACAGGGGGCTTACATTCAGTACTTC. Its protein is CASSLGGGQGAYIQYF. Using reference TRBV5-6 and TRBJ2-4 for the parts outside the CDR3, the full variable domain is DAGVTQSPTHLIKTRGQQVTLRCSPKSGHDTVSWYQQALGQGPQFIFQYYEEEERQRGNFPDRFSGHQFPNYSSELNVNALLLGDSALYLCASSLGGGQGAYIQYFGAGTRLSVL.

The chain joins TRBV5-1 to TRBJ1-2; 7 bases fit TRBD1. The germline V gene has CDR1 SGHRS and CDR2 YFSETQ. V lost 5 bases, J lost 7 bases, and 2 bases stayed unmatched. This CDR3 contains 11 residues. CDR3 in DNA: TGCGCCAGCAGAGACAGGGCTGGCTACACCTTC. It specifies CASRDRAGYTF.

The V gene is TRBV5-5, the J gene TRBJ2-7, with TRBD1 matching 8 bases. The germline V gene encodes CDR1 SGHKS and CDR2 YYEKEE (reference sequence). The junction had 10 bases not matched to a gene; V was cut back by 0 bases and J by 5 bases. The CDR3 spans 16 residues. CDR3 amino acids: CASSLVWRTGYNEQYF. In DNA form, the CDR3 reads TGTGCCAGCAGCTTGGTGTGGCGGACAGGGTACAACGAGCAGTACTTC. Variable domain in full (rest from reference TRBV5-5 and TRBJ2-7): DAGVTQSPTHLIKTRGQQVTLRCSPISGHKSVSWYQQVLGQGPQFIFQYYEKEERGRGNFPDRFSARQFPNYSSELNVNALLLGDSALYLCASSLVWRTGYNEQYFGPGTRLTVT.

The CDR3 DNA follows: TGTGCCAGCAGCGCGGGACAGGCTTATGGCTACACCTTC. This gives the protein CASSAGQAYGYTF. The genes are TRBV9 and TRBJ1-2, with TRBD1 matching over 8 bases. Germline V lookup: CDR1 SGDLS, CDR2 YYNGEE. V was pared by 3 bases and J by 5 bases, with 3 bases of the junction left unmatched. CDR3 size: 13 residues.

The chain has TRBV12-3 or TRBV12-4 and TRBJ2-5, with D perhaps matching TRBD2 (6 bases). The CDR3 is 13 amino acids. Trimming removed 3 bases from V and 4 bases from J, with 9 bases in between. The CDR3 coding sequence is TGTGCCAGCAGTTTGGGGGGAGGAGAGACCCAGTACTTC. This sequence encodes CASSLGGGETQYF.

For this clone: The junction does not match germline at one end; this may be a read error. This sequence joins TRBV6-1 and TRBJ2-1; D is possibly TRBD2 (5 bases). This CDR3 spans 14 amino acids. Germline V gives CDR1 MNHNS, CDR2 SASEGT. CDR3 coding DNA: TGTGCCAGCAGTGAAAAAAGCGGCTACTATGAGCAGTTCTTC. Translating gives CASSEKSGYYEQFF.

The rearrangement uses TRBV2 and TRBJ1-2, with 11 bases lining up with TRBD1. The ends lost 6 bases at V and 7 bases at J; junction bases unmatched: 7. Per the germline V gene, CDR1 is SNHLY and CDR2 is FYNNEI. The CDR3 is 14 residues long. The CDR3 loop is CASSLGQGESGYTF. CDR3 DNA sequence: TGTGCCAGCAGCTTGGGACAGGGGGAAAGTGGCTACACCTTC.

The chain links TRBV9 to TRBJ2-5, with D possibly matching TRBD2 (6 bases). Germline CDR1 is SGDLS and CDR2 is YYNGEE. The V and J ends lost 4 bases and 3 bases respectively, with 16 bases between them. CDR3 length: 15 amino acids. Here the CDR3 DNA reads TGTGCCAGCAGCCTTAATCCTAGCGACGAAGAGACCCAGTACTTC. Its protein product is CASSLNPSDEETQYF.

The rearrangement uses TRBV19 and TRBJ1-1, with 7 nucleotides matching TRBD1. Losses at the gene ends were 2 bases for V and 7 bases for J; bases not matched to a gene: 4. This CDR3 is 13 amino acids long. CDR1 is LNHDA, CDR2 SQIVND, per germline (reference sequence). The CDR3 DNA reads TGTGCCAGTAGTATAAACAGGGGAGGTGAAGCTTTCTTT. Translated, it gives CASSINRGGEAFF.

This chain links TRBV4-1 with TRBJ2-4, with 7 bases matching TRBD1. In germline, CDR1 is MGHRA, CDR2 YSYEKL. J was trimmed by 3 bases and V by 1 base; bases with no gene match: 6. This CDR3 is 16 amino acids long. This chain's CDR3 is CASSQVTGLVKNIQYF. As DNA, the CDR3 is TGCGCCAGCAGCCAAGTGACAGGGTTGGTCAAAAACATTCAGTACTTC.

The chain recombines TRBV6-5 with TRBJ1-3, with 7 bases fitting TRBD1. Germline-derived CDR1 and CDR2 are MNHEY and SVGAGI. The CDR3 consists of 15 residues. The ends lost 6 bases at V and 1 base at J; junction bases unmatched: 6. CDR3 sequence: CASSHRQGSGNTIYF. The CDR3, as DNA: TGTGCCAGCAGCCACAGACAGGGATCTGGAAACACCATATATTTT.

The chain recombines TRBV7-9 with TRBJ2-7; 7 nucleotides line up with TRBD1. This CDR3 spans 14 amino acids. The germline V gene has CDR1 SEHNR and CDR2 FQNEAQ (reference sequence). Trimming took 5 bases from V and 1 from J; bases not matched to a gene: 5. The CDR3, as DNA: TGTGCCAGCAGCCCCGGACAGGCTTCCTACGAGCAGTACTTC. Residues: CASSPGQASYEQYF.

V and J are TRBV5-5 and TRBJ2-7; 8 positions agree with TRBD1. Germline CDR1 is SGHKS and CDR2 is YYEKEE (reference sequence). Germline trimming cut 1 base from V and 6 bases from J; bases unmatched to any gene: 3. CDR3 size: 13 residues. CDR3 in amino acids: CASSLPDRGEQYF. The CDR3 DNA reads TGTGCCAGCAGCTTGCCCGACAGGGGCGAGCAGTACTTC.

The chain employs TRBV5-5 and TRBJ2-1, with TRBD2 matching 10 bases. Per germline, CDR1 SGHKS and CDR2 YYEKEE (reference sequence). After removal of 0 bases from V and 7 bases from J, the junction contained 4 bases not matched to a gene. The length of the CDR3 is 15 residues. The CDR3: CASSLVAGGWNEQFF. In nucleotides, the CDR3 is TGTGCCAGCAGCTTGGTAGCGGGAGGTTGGAATGAGCAGTTCTTC.

The chain employs TRBV4-1 and TRBJ1-4; tentative D call: TRBD1 (5 bases). The CDR3 is 14 amino acids. V shed 1 base and J shed 5 bases, with 8 bases lying between them. Germline V gene data show CDR1 as MGHRA and CDR2 as YSYEKL. CDR3 nucleotide sequence: TGCGCCAGCAGCCAAGGACAGAGAAATGAAAAACTGTTTTTT. It codes for CASSQGQRNEKLFF.

Notes on this clone: A read error may produce the germline difference seen at one junction end. The rearrangement uses TRBV5-1 and TRBJ2-3; 7 nucleotides match TRBD1. Germline V gene lookup returns CDR1 SGHRS and CDR2 YFSETQ. The CDR3 is 15 amino acids. CDR3 residues: CASSLDRIVTDTQYF. The CDR3 DNA is TGCGCCAGCAGTTTGGACAGGATTGTAACAGATACGCAGTATTTT.

The genes are TRBV5-4 and TRBJ2-5, with 9 bases aligning to TRBD2. V trimming: 6 bases; J trimming: 1 base; junction bases outside the gene matches: 13. The length of the CDR3 is 17 residues. Germline assignment: CDR1 SGHNT and CDR2 YYREEE (reference sequence). CDR3 nucleotide sequence: TGTGCCAGCAACAAGGCGGGGGGGCTCAGTTCCCAAGAGACCCAGTACTTC. Protein sequence: CASNKAGGLSSQETQYF. The entire variable domain, with the rest obtained from reference TRBV5-4 and TRBJ2-5, is as follows: ETGVTQSPTHLIKTRGQQVTLRCSSQSGHNTVSWYQQALGQGPQFIFQYYREEENGRGNFPPRFSGLQFPNYSSELNVNALELDDSALYLCASNKAGGLSSQETQYFGPGTRLLVL.

The V gene is TRBV6-1, the J gene TRBJ1-1; D is unresolved. Germline-derived CDR1 and CDR2 are MNHNS and SASEGT. V was clipped by 2 bases and J by 1 base, with 11 bases between them. The CDR3 is made up of 15 amino acids. This chain's CDR3 is CASSESASENTEAFF. CDR3 sequence (DNA): TGTGCCAGCAGTGAATCGGCGTCGGAGAACACTGAAGCTTTCTTT.

This chain joins TRBV5-4 and TRBJ1-2; no reliable D call. This CDR3 has 12 amino acids. V lost 0 bases, J lost 7 bases, and 7 bases lay in between. Germline CDR1 is SGHNT and CDR2 is YYREEE (reference sequence). The CDR3 DNA sequence: TGTGCCAGCAGCTTGGCGCGAAGTGGCTACACCTTC. Translated, it gives CASSLARSGYTF.

The CDR3 region is CASSSRGPNYGYTF. Here the CDR3 DNA reads TGTGCCAGCAGCTCCAGGGGGCCTAACTATGGCTACACCTTC. The rearrangement uses TRBV6-2 or TRBV6-3 and TRBJ1-2; 8 bases align to TRBD1. The CDR3 is 14 residues long. Germline V CDR1 and CDR2: MNHEY, SVGEGT. The junction had 3 bases not matched to a gene; V was cut back by 6 bases and J by 0 bases.

The chain employs TRBV5-6 and TRBJ2-7; D possibly corresponds to TRBD1 (6 bases). Trimming shortened V by 3 bases and J by 1 base, and 11 bases separated the two germline ends. Germline V CDR1 and CDR2: SGHDT, YYEEEE. This CDR3 region has 14 residues. In DNA form, the CDR3 reads TGTGCCAGCAGCTACAGGGTTAAATCCTACGAGCAGTACTTC. This sequence encodes CASSYRVKSYEQYF.

The chain recombines TRBV10-2 with TRBJ1-4, with 7 bases aligning to TRBD1. The germline V gene encodes CDR1 WSHSY and CDR2 SAAADI. The trim removed 7 bases at V and 11 bases at J, leaving 7 bases unmatched. The CDR3 spans 12 residues. CDR3 residues: CASNQGGGKLFF. As DNA, the CDR3 is TGCGCCAGCAACCAGGGGGGCGGCAAACTGTTTTTT.

The V and J genes are TRBV10-2 and TRBJ2-7; 8 bases map to TRBD1. Trimming cost V 6 bases and J 2 bases; bases outside gene matches: 6. The CDR3 is 14 residues long. Per germline, CDR1 WSHSY and CDR2 SAAADI. In nucleotides, the CDR3 is TGCGCCAGCAGACCTGACAGGGGCGCCTACGAGCAGTACTTC. It encodes CASRPDRGAYEQYF.

The genes are TRBV18 and TRBJ1-4; D remains unclear. The ends were cut back, 0 bases at V and 8 bases at J, with 13 bases in the middle. This CDR3 region has 15 residues. Germline assignment: CDR1 KGHSH and CDR2 LQKENI. The CDR3 reads CASSPPTAEGEKLFF. The DNA for the CDR3 is TGTGCCAGCTCACCACCCACCGCCGAGGGAGAAAAACTGTTTTTT.

The gene calls are TRBV11-2 and TRBJ1-5; D gene ambiguous. This CDR3 comprises 15 residues. From germline, CDR1 is SGHAT and CDR2 FQNNGV. Trimming removed 0 bases at V and 0 bases at J, with 6 bases between. In nucleotides, the CDR3 is TGTGCCAGCAGCTTAGACAGCCATAGCAATCAGCCCCAGCATTTT. This encodes CASSLDSHSNQPQHF.

The chain has TRBV19 and TRBJ1-4; 10 bases are shared with TRBD1. Germline lookup yields CDR1 LNHDA and CDR2 SQIVND (reference sequence). The length of the CDR3 is 15 residues. With 5 bases clipped from V and 8 bases from J, the junction kept 8 bases outside the gene matches. CDR3 amino acids: CASSLGTGVDEKLFF. In nucleotides, the CDR3 is TGTGCCAGTAGTTTGGGGACAGGGGTTGACGAAAAACTGTTTTTT.